The sequence of this TCR beta chain was determined in a study of blood T cell repertoires in COVID-19. Study-wide context: Italy, Spain and the United States were the sources of the convalescent and acute COVID-19 samples. The cDNA or gDNA used as material had been derived from T cells, B-cell-depleted T cells, or PBMCs.

CDR1 and CDR2 (germline): WNHNN, SYGVQD (reference sequence). J was trimmed by 4 bases and V by 3 bases; bases with no gene match: 5. This CDR3 is built from 14 residues. The authors' processing: Reference gene primer amplification gave nucleated cell count estimates. The repertoire was sequenced with immunoSEQ multiplex PCR; TCRdb's copy has only in-frame clones and lacks some. That table gives V, J and clone size, and the DNA gave D and trimming. Of approximately 400,000 clones in the sample, more than 80% are singletons; the top ten hold 1% to 1.5%. V usage is TRBV10-1 and J usage is TRBJ2-7, with 8 bases identical to TRBD1. This receptor was taken from a man aged 35 to 55 with acute or convalescent COVID-19. The sample consisted of peripheral blood. The CDR3 protein is CASSDNRGTYEQYF. CDR3 coding DNA: TGCGCCAGCAGTGATAACAGGGGGACGTACGAGCAGTACTTC.